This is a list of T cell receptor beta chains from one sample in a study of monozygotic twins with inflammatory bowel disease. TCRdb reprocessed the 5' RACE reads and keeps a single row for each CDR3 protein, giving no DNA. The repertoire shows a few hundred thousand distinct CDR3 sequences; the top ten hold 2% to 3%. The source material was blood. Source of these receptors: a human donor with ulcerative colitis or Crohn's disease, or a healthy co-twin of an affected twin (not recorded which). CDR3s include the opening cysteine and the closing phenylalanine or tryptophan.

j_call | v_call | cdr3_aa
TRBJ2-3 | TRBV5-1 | CASSLARDRGELDTQYF
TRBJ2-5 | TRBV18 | CASSLDRQETQYF
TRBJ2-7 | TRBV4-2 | CASSQDEYTGEGTYEQYF
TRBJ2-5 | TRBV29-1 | CSALEGGSETQYF
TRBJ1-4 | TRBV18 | CASSPTPGTRPFNEKLFF
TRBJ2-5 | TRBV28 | CASRHTGTGGRETQYF
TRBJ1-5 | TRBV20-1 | CSARVLDASYQPQHF
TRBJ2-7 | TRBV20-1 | CSARDPRGMPSYEQYF
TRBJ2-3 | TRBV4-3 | CASSQAGGISTDTQYF
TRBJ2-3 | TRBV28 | CASSFEDRWDTQYF
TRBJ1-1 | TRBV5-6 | CASSLVNVAVNTEAFF